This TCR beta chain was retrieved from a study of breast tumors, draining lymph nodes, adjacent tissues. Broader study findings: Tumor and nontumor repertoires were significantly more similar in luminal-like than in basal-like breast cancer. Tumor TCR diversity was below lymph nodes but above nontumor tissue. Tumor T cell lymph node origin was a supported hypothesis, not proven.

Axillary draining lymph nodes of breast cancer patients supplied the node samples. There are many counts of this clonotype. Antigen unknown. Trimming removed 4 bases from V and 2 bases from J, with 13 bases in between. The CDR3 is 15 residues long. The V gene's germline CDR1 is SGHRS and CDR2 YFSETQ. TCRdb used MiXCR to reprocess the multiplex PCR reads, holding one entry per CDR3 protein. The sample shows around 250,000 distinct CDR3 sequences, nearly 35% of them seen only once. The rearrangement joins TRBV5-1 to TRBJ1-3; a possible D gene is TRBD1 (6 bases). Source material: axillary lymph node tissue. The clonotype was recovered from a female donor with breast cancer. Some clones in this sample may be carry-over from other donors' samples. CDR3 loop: CASSTSGVTGNTIYF. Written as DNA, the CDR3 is TGCGCCAGCAGCACCTCAGGGGTTACTGGAAACACCATATATTTT.